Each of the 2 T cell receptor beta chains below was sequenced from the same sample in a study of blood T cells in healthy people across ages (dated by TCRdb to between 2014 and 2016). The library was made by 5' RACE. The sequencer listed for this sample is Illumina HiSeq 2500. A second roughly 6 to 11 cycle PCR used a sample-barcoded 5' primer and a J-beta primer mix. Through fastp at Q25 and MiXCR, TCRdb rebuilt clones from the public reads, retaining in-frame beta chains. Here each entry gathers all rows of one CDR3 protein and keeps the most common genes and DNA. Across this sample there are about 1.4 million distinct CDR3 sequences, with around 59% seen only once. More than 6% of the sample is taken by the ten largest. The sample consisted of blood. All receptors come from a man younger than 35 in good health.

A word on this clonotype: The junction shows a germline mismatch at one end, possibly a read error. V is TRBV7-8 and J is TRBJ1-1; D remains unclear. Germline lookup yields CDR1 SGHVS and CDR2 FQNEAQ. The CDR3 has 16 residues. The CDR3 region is CASSLVRLQINTEAFF. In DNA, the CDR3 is TGTGCCAGCAGTTTAGTACGGCTTCAGATAAACACTGAAGCTTTCTTT.

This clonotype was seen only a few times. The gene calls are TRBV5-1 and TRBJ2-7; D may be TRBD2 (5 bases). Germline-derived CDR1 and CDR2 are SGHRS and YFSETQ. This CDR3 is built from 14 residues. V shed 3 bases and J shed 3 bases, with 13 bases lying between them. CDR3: CASSSRIGSYEQYF. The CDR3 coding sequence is TGCGCCAGCAGCTCTAGGATTGGGAGCTACGAGCAGTACTTC. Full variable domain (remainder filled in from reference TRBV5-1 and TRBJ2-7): KAGVTQTPRYLIKTRGQQVTLSCSPISGHRSVSWYQQTPGQGLQFLFEYFSETQRNKGNFPGRFSGRQFSNSRSEMNVSTLELGDSALYLCASSSRIGSYEQYFGPGTRLTVT.